One sample yielded the 10 T cell receptor beta chains listed below, sequenced in a study of shared clonotypes between healthy human individuals. Data came from immunoSEQ multiplex PCR; TCRdb stores just in-frame clones and leaves some out. The data hold some 1,400,000 clones, with around 97% observed a single time. Sequenced input: naive CD4+ T cells sorted from blood. Subset defined: CD45RA+ positively selected. The receptors here all came from a man aged 25 to 45 in good health.

The chain joins TRBV4-1 to TRBJ2-3, with a possible D match to TRBD1 (8 bases). This CDR3 has 16 residues. Germline V gene sequence: CDR1 MGHRA, CDR2 YSYEKL. V was trimmed by 4 bases and J by 1 base, leaving 15 bases between them. The CDR3 nucleotides are TGCGCCAGCAGCCCTTGGACAGGGAGGGGCACAGATACGCAGTATTTT. Translating gives CASSPWTGRGTDTQYF.

This sequence joins TRBV4-3 and TRBJ1-4, with D perhaps TRBD1 (5 bases). Germline V lookup: CDR1 LGHNA, CDR2 YSLEER. V shed 0 bases and J shed 4 bases, with 12 bases lying between them. This CDR3 has 16 amino acids. CDR3 coding DNA: TGCGCCAGCAGCCAAGAGACGGGGACCATTAATGAAAAACTGTTTTTT. This encodes CASSQETGTINEKLFF.

The rearrangement links TRBV5-6 to TRBJ2-3; TRBD2 aligns across 9 bases. Germline V gene sequence: CDR1 SGHDT, CDR2 YYEEEE. This CDR3 is 14 amino acids long. The V gene end was trimmed by 5 bases and the J gene end by 3 bases; junction bases not matched to a gene: 4. The CDR3 protein is CASRPGLATDTQYF. In nucleotides, the CDR3 is TGTGCCAGCAGACCAGGACTAGCGACAGATACGCAGTATTTT.

The chain joins TRBV9 to TRBJ2-1, with 8 positions matching TRBD2. J was trimmed by 3 bases and V by 0 bases; bases with no gene match: 5. The germline V gene encodes CDR1 SGDLS and CDR2 YYNGEE. This CDR3 spans 16 amino acids. CDR3 nucleotide sequence: TGTGCCAGCAGCGTAGGAGTGGGACTAGTCTACAATGAGCAGTTCTTC. Its protein product is CASSVGVGLVYNEQFF. Using reference TRBV9 and TRBJ2-1 for the parts outside the CDR3, the full variable domain is DSGVTQTPKHLITATGQRVTLRCSPRSGDLSVYWYQQSLDQGLQFLIQYYNGEERAKGNILERFSAQQFPDLHSELNLSSLELGDSALYFCASSVGVGLVYNEQFFGPGTRLTVL.

The chain is built from TRBV25-1 and TRBJ2-2, with D uncertain. Germline V CDR1 and CDR2: MGHDK, SYGVNS. CDR3 size: 11 residues. V lost 9 bases and J lost 8, with 10 bases in between. CDR3 sequence (DNA): TGTGCCAGTGGGCTGGGAGGGGAGCTGTTTTTT. This encodes CASGLGGELFF.

The chain combines TRBV5-4 with TRBJ2-1, with 12 bases lining up with TRBD2. With 0 bases clipped from V and 3 bases from J, the junction kept 13 bases outside the gene matches. The germline V gene encodes CDR1 SGHNT and CDR2 YYREEE (reference sequence). There are 20 residues in the CDR3. This chain's CDR3 is CASSLVSSGRVGGFYNEQFF. The CDR3 DNA reads TGTGCCAGCAGCTTGGTTTCTAGCGGGAGGGTGGGTGGATTCTACAATGAGCAGTTCTTC.

The chain links TRBV18 to TRBJ1-5; no firm D call. CDR3 length: 14 residues. V was shortened by 3 bases and J by 4 bases, with 10 bases between the two germline ends. CDR1 is KGHSH and CDR2 is LQKENI in the germline V gene. The CDR3 here is CASSPRFGNQPQHF. Here the CDR3 DNA reads TGTGCCAGCTCACCCCGATTCGGGAATCAGCCCCAGCATTTT.

This clone was detected once. This rearrangement joins TRBV4-1 to TRBJ1-2; 9 nucleotides match TRBD1. Per germline, CDR1 MGHRA and CDR2 YSYEKL. J lost 4 bases, V lost 2 bases, and 2 bases had no gene match. This CDR3 is 14 amino acids long. In DNA form, the CDR3 reads TGCGCCAGCAGCCAACCGGGACAGGGCTATGGCTACACCTTC. This translates into CASSQPGQGYGYTF.

This clone was seen more than once but under ten times. The gene calls are TRBV4-1 and TRBJ2-3; a possible D gene is TRBD1 (5 bases). From germline, CDR1 is MGHRA and CDR2 YSYEKL. V gave up 2 bases and J gave up 4 bases, with 10 bases separating them. The CDR3 loop spans 14 amino acids. CDR3 in DNA: TGCGCCAGCAGCCAAATCGGCAGGGCAGATACGCAGTATTTT. Amino acid sequence: CASSQIGRADTQYF.

The chain combines TRBV27 with TRBJ1-1; 9 bases fit TRBD1. CDR1 is MNHEY, CDR2 SMNVEV, per germline (reference sequence). The CDR3 sequence is 17 residues long. Trimming removed 5 bases from V and 1 base from J; junction bases left unmatched: 11. CDR3 bases: TGTGCCAGCAGTAGCCAGGGGGGACAGGGAAAGAACACTGAAGCTTTCTTT. It translates to CASSSQGGQGKNTEAFF.